The rows below give T cell receptor beta chains drawn from one sample of a study of CD8+ T cells in alopecia areata. TCRdb keeps only in-frame clones here, not all; method: immunoSEQ multiplex PCR. The repertoire has approximately 180,000 clones, over 50% of them found once; the top ten carry roughly 15%. Material: CD4+ T cells sorted from blood, obtained at week 0. These receptors all stem from a human donor with alopecia areata. The CDR3 runs from the conserved cysteine through the conserved F or W. Each record gives: clone size, D gene, J gene, V gene, CDR3 DNA, CDR3 protein. The D gene is left open where the match is weak. Size values are once, few and many counts, or a class for expanded clones, and some rows have none.

- | - | TRBJ2-2 | TRBV15 | TGTGCCACCTCTGAAGGCACGAACACCGGGGAGCTGTTTTTT | CATSEGTNTGELFF
- | TRBD2 | TRBJ2-6 | TRBV28 | TGTGCCAGCAGTTTTGGGGGGGTTAACTCTGGGGCCAACGTCCTGACTTTC | CASSFGGVNSGANVLTF
- | - | TRBJ2-7 | TRBV5-1 | TGCGCCAGCAGCTTAACCAGGGTGTACAACGAGCAGTACTTC | CASSLTRVYNEQYF
- | - | TRBJ2-2 | TRBV29-1 | TGCAGCGTTGGCCTTGGAATAAACGGGGAGCTGTTTTTT | CSVGLGINGELFF
few | - | TRBJ2-7 | TRBV2 | TGTGCCAGCAGTCGACTCAGGGACTACGAGCAGTACTTC | CASSRLRDYEQYF
few | TRBD1 | TRBJ2-7 | TRBV28 | TGTGCCAGCAGTTTACAGGGGGCAGGGGGCGAGCAGTACTTC | CASSLQGAGGEQYF
- | - | TRBJ2-3 | TRBV5-1 | TGCGCCAGCAGCTTGGGAGGACACGGTGGAGATACGCAGTATTTT | CASSLGGHGGDTQYF
- | - | TRBJ1-2 | TRBV2 | TGTGCCAGCAGTGAAAGGCAGGGCGCGGGCGGCTACACCTTC | CASSERQGAGGYTF
- | - | TRBJ2-7 | TRBV20-1 | TGCAGTGGTACGAGGGGCTACGAGCAGTACTTC | CSGTRGYEQYF
- | TRBD2 | TRBJ2-7 | TRBV6-6 | TGTGCCAGCACCCTCCGGGGGACTAGCCCCAACGAGCAGTACTTC | CASTLRGTSPNEQYF
- | - | TRBJ2-7 | TRBV5-1 | TGCGCCAGCAGCTTGGGCGATTACGGGGGTCTCGGCTACGAGCAGTACTTC | CASSLGDYGGLGYEQYF
- | TRBD1 | TRBJ1-1 | TRBV2 | TGTGCCAGCAGTGTCCGGGGACAGGGGGCGATTGGCACTGAAGCTTTCTTT | CASSVRGQGAIGTEAFF
- | - | TRBJ2-3 | TRBV25-1 | TGTGCCAGCAGTGATATACAGGTTGTTCGGGGGGATACGCAGTATTTT | CASSDIQVVRGDTQYF
few | TRBD2 | TRBJ2-5 | TRBV14 | TGTGCCAGCAGCCAAGGGACGGGGGGTCGGAAGACCCAGTACTTC | CASSQGTGGRKTQYF
- | - | TRBJ2-1 | TRBV7-8 | TGTGCCAGCAGCCAACGATTTGTCAGGGATGAGCAGTTCTTC | CASSQRFVRDEQFF
- | TRBD2 | TRBJ2-7 | TRBV29-1 | TGCAGCAGCGTAAGGGCTAGCGGAGACTCCTACGAGCAGTACTTC | CSSVRASGDSYEQYF
once | - | TRBJ2-1 | TRBV9 | TGTGCCAGCAGCGTATCGGAGGGCCGGGAGCAGTTCTTC | CASSVSEGREQFF
few | - | TRBJ2-2 | TRBV5-6 | TGTGCCAGCAGCCGCCGGGTAGACACCGGGGAGCTGTTTTTT | CASSRRVDTGELFF
few | - | TRBJ1-1 | TRBV11-1 | TGTGCCAGCAGTTTGAGCCCGGACGGTACTGAAGCTTTCTTT | CASSLSPDGTEAFF
few | - | TRBJ1-5 | TRBV5-1 | TGCGCCAGCAGCTATGGGGTGGCCGGGAATCAGCCCCAGCATTTT | CASSYGVAGNQPQHF
- | - | TRBJ1-6 | TRBV30 | TGTGCCTGGAGTGTAAGGTTCGGGGAGACCCTCCACTTT | CAWSVRFGETLHF
- | TRBD1 | TRBJ1-5 | TRBV29-1 | TGCAGCGTCCATACAGGGGGCGGTAATCAGCCCCAGCATTTT | CSVHTGGGNQPQHF
- | TRBD1 | TRBJ1-2 | TRBV28 | TGTGCCAGCACTTCACAGGGACAGCTCCTGGGCTACACCTTC | CASTSQGQLLGYTF
few | TRBD2 | TRBJ2-5 | TRBV27 | TGTGCCAGCAGTCTCGGGACTAGACAAAAAGAGACCCAGTACTTC | CASSLGTRQKETQYF
- | - | TRBJ1-2 | TRBV30 | TGTGCCTGGAGTGTACTAGGTCACTATGGCTACACCTTC | CAWSVLGHYGYTF
- | - | TRBJ1-6 | TRBV18 | TGTGCCAGCTCACCACCGGACAGAAATAATTCACCCCTCCACTTT | CASSPPDRNNSPLHF
few | - | TRBJ2-3 | TRBV12-5 | TGTGCTAGTGGTGCCAGACGAGATACGCAGTATTTT | CASGARRDTQYF
- | TRBD2 | TRBJ2-7 | TRBV5-4 | TGTGCCAGCAGCGACATGACTAGCGGGGGGGCCTACGAGCAGTACTTC | CASSDMTSGGAYEQYF
- | - | TRBJ2-3 | TRBV27 | TGTGCCAGCAGTTTAAGGGGTACAGATACGCAGTATTTT | CASSLRGTDTQYF
- | - | TRBJ2-3 | TRBV29-1 | TGCAGCGTTATGCCCCAGGCAGATACGCAGTATTTT | CSVMPQADTQYF
- | - | TRBJ1-6 | TRBV5-1 | TGCGCCAGCAGCTTGAGTCAAGGCTCACCCCTCCACTTT | CASSLSQGSPLHF
- | - | TRBJ1-2 | TRBV29-1 | TGCAGCGTTGCAGGGATCAACGGCTACACCTTC | CSVAGINGYTF
- | - | TRBJ2-7 | TRBV29-1 | TGCAGCGTTAGGGGTAGGGGGAACTACGAGCAGTACTTC | CSVRGRGNYEQYF
once | - | TRBJ1-6 | TRBV7-3 | TGTGCCAGCAGCTTACAGTATAATTCACCCCTCCACTTT | CASSLQYNSPLHF
- | - | TRBJ2-6 | TRBV7-8 | TGTGCCAGCAGCCCAGCGAGCTCTGGGGCCAACGTCCTGACTTTC | CASSPASSGANVLTF
- | TRBD1 | TRBJ2-1 | TRBV6-5 | TGTGCCAGCAGTTACAGGGGGACAGGGAGCAATGAGCAGTTCTTC | CASSYRGTGSNEQFF
- | TRBD1 | TRBJ1-2 | TRBV19 | TGTGCCAGTAGTCCAAGACAGGGTGCTAACTATGGCTACACCTTC | CASSPRQGANYGYTF